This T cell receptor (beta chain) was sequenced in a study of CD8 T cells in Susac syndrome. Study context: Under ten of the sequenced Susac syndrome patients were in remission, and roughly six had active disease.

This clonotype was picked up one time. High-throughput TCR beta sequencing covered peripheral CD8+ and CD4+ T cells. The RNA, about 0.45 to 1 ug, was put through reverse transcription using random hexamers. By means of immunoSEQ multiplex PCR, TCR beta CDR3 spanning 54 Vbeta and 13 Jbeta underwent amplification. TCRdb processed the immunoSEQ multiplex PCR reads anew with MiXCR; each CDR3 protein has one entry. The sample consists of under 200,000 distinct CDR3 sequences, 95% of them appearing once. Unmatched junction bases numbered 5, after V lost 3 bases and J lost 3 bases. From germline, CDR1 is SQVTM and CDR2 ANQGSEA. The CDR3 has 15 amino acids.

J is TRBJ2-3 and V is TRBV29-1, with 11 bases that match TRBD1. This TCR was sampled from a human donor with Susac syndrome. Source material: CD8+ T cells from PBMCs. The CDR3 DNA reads TGCAGCGTTGAGGACAGGGGGCGACGAACAGATACGCAGTATTTT. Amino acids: CSVEDRGRRTDTQYF.